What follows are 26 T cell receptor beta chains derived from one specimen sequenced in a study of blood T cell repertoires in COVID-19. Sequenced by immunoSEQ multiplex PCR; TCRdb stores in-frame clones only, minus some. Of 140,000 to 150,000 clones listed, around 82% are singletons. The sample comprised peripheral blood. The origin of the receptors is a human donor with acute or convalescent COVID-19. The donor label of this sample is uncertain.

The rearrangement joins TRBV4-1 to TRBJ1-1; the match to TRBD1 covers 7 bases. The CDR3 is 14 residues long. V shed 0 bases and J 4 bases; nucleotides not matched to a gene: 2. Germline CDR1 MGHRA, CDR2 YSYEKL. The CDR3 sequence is CASSQENRGTEAFF. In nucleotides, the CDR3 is TGCGCCAGCAGCCAAGAAAACAGGGGCACTGAAGCTTTCTTT.

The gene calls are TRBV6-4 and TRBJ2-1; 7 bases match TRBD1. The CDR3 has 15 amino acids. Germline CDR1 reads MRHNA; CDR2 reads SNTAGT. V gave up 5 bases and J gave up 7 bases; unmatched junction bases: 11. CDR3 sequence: CASSREGARGNEQFF. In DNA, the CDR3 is TGTGCCAGCAGTAGAGAGGGGGCTCGGGGTAATGAGCAGTTCTTC.

Here the CDR3 DNA reads TGCAGCGTTGGTACTAGCGGGTGGGATACGCAGTATTTT. It translates to CSVGTSGWDTQYF. This chain links TRBV29-1 with TRBJ2-3; 9 bases match TRBD2. The V gene's germline CDR1 is SQVTM and CDR2 ANQGSEA. V dropped 4 bases and J dropped 6; count of bases not matched to a gene: 5. CDR3 length: 13 amino acids.

CDR3 in amino acids: CASSLRQGKYEQYF. The CDR3 region has the DNA TGTGCCAGCAGCTTAAGGCAGGGGAAGTACGAGCAGTACTTC. J is TRBJ2-7 and V is TRBV13; possibly TRBD1 for D (6 bases). CDR3 size: 14 residues. The germline gives CDR1 PRHDT, CDR2 FYEKMQ (reference sequence). V lost 2 bases and J 4 bases, leaving 12 bases between the germline ends.

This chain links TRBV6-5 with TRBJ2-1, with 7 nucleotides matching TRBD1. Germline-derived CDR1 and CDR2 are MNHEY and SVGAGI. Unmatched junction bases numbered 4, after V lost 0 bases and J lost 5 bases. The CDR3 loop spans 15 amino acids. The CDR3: CASSYSGQSHNEQFF. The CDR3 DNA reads TGTGCCAGCAGTTACTCGGGACAGTCCCACAATGAGCAGTTCTTC.

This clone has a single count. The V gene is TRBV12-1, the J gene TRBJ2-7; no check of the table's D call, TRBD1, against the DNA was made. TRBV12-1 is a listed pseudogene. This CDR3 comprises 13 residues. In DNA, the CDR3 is TGTGCCAGCAGCGCTTCAGGGGTGCACGAGCAGTACTTC. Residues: CASSASGVHEQYF.

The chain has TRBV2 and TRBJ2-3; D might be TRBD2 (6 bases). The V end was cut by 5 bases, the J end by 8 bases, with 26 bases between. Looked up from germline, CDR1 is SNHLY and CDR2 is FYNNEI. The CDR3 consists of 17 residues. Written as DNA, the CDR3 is TGTGCCAGCAGTCAGAGCAGGGCTAGCGTTATGGGGAGTACGCAGTATTTT. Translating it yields CASSQSRASVMGSTQYF.

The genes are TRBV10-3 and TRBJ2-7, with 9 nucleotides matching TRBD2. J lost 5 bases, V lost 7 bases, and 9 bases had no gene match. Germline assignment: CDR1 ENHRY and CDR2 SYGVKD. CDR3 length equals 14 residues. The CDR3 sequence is CAINRGGGADEQYF. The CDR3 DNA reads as TGTGCCATCAATCGCGGCGGGGGGGCGGACGAGCAGTACTTC.

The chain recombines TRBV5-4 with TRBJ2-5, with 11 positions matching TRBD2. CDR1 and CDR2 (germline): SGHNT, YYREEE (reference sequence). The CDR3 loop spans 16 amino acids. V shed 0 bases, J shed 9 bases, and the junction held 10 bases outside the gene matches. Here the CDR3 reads CASSLALGLAAGAQYF. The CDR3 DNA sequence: TGTGCCAGCAGCTTGGCCTTGGGACTAGCGGCCGGGGCCCAGTACTTC. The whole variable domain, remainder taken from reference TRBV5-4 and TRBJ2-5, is ETGVTQSPTHLIKTRGQQVTLRCSSQSGHNTVSWYQQALGQGPQFIFQYYREEENGRGNFPPRFSGLQFPNYSSELNVNALELDDSALYLCASSLALGLAAGAQYFGPGTRLLVL.

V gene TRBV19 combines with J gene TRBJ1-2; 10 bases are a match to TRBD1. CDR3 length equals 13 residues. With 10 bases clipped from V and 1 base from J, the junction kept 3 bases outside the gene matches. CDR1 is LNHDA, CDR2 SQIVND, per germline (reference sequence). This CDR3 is CATGTGVNYGYTF. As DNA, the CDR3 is TGTGCCACCGGGACAGGGGTTAACTATGGCTACACCTTC.

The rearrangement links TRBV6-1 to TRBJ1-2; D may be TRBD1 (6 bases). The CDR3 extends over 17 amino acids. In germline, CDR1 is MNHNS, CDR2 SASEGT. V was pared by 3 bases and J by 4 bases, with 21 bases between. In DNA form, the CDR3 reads TGTGCCAGCAGTGATTCGGGCCTAGGGGGATGGATCTATGGCTACACCTTC. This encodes CASSDSGLGGWIYGYTF.

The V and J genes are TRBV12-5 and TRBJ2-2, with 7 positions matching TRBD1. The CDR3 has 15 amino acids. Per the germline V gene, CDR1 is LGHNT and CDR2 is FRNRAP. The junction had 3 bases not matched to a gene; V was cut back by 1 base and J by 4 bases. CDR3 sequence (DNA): TGTGCTAGTGGTTTGGGGGACAGTGGCACCGGGGAGCTGTTTTTT. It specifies CASGLGDSGTGELFF.

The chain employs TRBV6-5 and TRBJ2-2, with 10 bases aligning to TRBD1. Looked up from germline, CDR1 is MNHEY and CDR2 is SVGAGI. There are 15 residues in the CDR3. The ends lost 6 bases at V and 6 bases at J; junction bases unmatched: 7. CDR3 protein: CASRQGQGNPGELFF. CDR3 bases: TGTGCCAGCAGACAGGGACAGGGGAATCCCGGGGAGCTGTTTTTT.

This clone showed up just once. The CDR3, as DNA: TGTGCCAGCAGCCAAGCACAGAAAAATGAGCAGTTCTTC. As protein: CASSQAQKNEQFF. The chain couples TRBV4-2 to TRBJ2-1; the D is unclear. V dropped 1 base and J dropped 7 bases, with 8 bases sitting between them. Germline CDR1 reads LGHNA; CDR2 reads YNFKEQ. The CDR3 runs to 13 residues.

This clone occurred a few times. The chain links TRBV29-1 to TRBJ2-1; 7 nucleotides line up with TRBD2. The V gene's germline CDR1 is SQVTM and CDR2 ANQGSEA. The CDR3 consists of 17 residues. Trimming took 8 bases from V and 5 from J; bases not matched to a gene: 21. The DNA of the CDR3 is TGCAGCTTTGGTTGGTTCCAGGTCAGCGGGGTGAACAATGAGCAGTTCTTC. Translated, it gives CSFGWFQVSGVNNEQFF.

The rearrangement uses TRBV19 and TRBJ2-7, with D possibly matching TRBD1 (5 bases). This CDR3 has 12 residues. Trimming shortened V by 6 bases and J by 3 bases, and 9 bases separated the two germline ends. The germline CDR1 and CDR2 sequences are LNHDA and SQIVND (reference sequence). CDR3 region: CASSRTGYEQYF. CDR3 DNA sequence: TGTGCCAGTAGCCGAACAGGCTACGAGCAGTACTTC.

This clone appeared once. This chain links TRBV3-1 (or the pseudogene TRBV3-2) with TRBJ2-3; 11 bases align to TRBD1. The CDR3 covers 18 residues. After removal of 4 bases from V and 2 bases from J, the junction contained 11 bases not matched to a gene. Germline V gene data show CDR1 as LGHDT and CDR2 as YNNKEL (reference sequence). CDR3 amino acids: CASSPHPGQGVDTDTQYF. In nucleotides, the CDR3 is TGTGCCAGCAGCCCCCACCCGGGACAGGGGGTGGACACAGATACGCAGTATTTT.

The CDR3 region is CASALRQGIYNEQFF. The CDR3 DNA reads TGCGCCAGCGCTCTCCGGCAGGGGATATACAATGAGCAGTTCTTC. The gene calls are TRBV5-1 and TRBJ2-1; D might be TRBD1 (6 bases). Germline V lookup: CDR1 SGHRS, CDR2 YFSETQ. The CDR3 is made up of 15 amino acids. V lost 7 bases, J lost 4 bases, and 18 bases lay in between.

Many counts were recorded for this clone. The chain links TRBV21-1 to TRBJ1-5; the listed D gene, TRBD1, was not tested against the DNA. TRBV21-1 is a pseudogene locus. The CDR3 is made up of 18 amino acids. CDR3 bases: TGTGCCAGCAGCAAAGGGAGGACAGGGACAGATAGCAATCAGCCCCAGCATTTT. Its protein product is CASSKGRTGTDSNQPQHF.

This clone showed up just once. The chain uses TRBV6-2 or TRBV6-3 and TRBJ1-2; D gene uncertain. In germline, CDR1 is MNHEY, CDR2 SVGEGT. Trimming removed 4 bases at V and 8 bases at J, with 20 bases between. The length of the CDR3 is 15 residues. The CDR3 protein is CASSSETGQVRGYTF. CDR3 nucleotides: TGTGCCAGCAGTTCGGAAACGGGTCAAGTAAGAGGCTACACCTTC.

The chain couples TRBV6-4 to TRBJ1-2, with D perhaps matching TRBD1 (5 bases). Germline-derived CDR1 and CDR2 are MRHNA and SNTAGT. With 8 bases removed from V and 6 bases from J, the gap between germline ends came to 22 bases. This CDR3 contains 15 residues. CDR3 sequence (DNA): TGTGCCAGCTGCCGCGCAGGGTTGGTGACTCATGGCTACACCTTC. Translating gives CASCRAGLVTHGYTF.

CDR3 DNA: TGCGCCAGCAGCCAGGGGAAGGGACAGGGAGCTGGAAACACCATATATTTT. Translated: CASSQGKGQGAGNTIYF. The chain has TRBV5-1 and TRBJ1-3; TRBD1 aligns across 9 bases. V lost 4 bases to trimming and J lost 2 bases; unmatched junction nucleotides: 10. CDR1 and CDR2 from the germline V gene are SGHRS and YFSETQ. The CDR3 is 17 residues long.

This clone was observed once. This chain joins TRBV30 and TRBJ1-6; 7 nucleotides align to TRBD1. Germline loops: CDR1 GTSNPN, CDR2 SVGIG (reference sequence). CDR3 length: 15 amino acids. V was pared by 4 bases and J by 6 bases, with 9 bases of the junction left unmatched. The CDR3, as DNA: TGTGCCTGGAATCTTGCCGGGACAGCTAATTCACCCCTCCACTTT. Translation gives CAWNLAGTANSPLHF.

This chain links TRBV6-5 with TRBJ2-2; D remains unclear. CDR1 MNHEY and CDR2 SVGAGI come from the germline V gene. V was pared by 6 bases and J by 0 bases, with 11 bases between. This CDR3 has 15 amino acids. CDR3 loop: CASSPPAANTGELFF. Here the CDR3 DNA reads TGTGCCAGCAGCCCCCCCGCAGCGAACACCGGGGAGCTGTTTTTT.

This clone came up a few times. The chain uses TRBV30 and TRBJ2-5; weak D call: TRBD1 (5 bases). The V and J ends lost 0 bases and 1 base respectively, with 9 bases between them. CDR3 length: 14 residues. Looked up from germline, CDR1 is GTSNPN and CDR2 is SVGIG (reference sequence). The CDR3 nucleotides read TGTGCCTGGAGTGTAGGGGCGGCCCAAGAGACCCAGTACTTC. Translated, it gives CAWSVGAAQETQYF.

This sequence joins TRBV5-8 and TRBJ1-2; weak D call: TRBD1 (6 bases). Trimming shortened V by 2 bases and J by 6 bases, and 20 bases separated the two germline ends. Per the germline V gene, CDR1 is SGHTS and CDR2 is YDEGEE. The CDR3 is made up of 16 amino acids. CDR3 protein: CASSFSGGTWGNGYTF. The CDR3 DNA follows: TGTGCCAGCAGCTTCTCCGGGGGGACATGGGGGAATGGCTACACCTTC.